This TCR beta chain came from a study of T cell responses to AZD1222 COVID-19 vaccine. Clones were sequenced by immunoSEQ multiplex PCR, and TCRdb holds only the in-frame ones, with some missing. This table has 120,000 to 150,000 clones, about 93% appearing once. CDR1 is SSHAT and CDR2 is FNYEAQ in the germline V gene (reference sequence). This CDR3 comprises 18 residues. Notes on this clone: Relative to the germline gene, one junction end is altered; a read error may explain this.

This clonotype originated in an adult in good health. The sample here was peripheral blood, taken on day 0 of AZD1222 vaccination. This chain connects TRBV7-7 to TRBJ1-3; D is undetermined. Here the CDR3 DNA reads TGTGCTAGCAGCGCGCGCCCGGACGGCCGAGACTCTGGAAACACCATATATTTT. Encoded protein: CASSARPDGRDSGNTIYF.